The next 25 T cell receptor beta chains were all read from a single sample in a study of CD8 T cells in ankylosing spondylitis. TCRdb re-derived calls from the 5' RACE reads in MiXCR, one entry per CDR3 protein. The table includes about 250,000 distinct CDR3 sequences, roughly a third detected once. Sequencing was performed on blood, either unsorted or a sorted T cell fraction (not recorded which). The receptor set was obtained from a male donor with ankylosing spondylitis or in good health (not recorded which).

This rearrangement joins TRBV6-4 to TRBJ2-1; the match to TRBD2 covers 9 bases. The ends lost 3 bases at V and 6 bases at J; junction bases unmatched: 6. The CDR3 length is 15 residues. Per the germline V gene, CDR1 is MRHNA and CDR2 is SNTAGT. The CDR3 DNA sequence: TGTGCCAGCAGTGAAGGGCTAGCGGGGCCCAATGAGCAGTTCTTC. Protein product: CASSEGLAGPNEQFF.

DNA for the CDR3: TGCGCCAGCAGCTTAACCCCGGCCGGGACAGGGAACGATTTAGCTTTCTTT. It codes for CASSLTPAGTGNDLAFF. The chain has TRBV5-1 and TRBJ1-1, with 9 bases identical to TRBD1. Unmatched junction bases numbered 18, after V lost 2 bases and J lost 10 bases. Germline assignment: CDR1 SGHRS and CDR2 YFSETQ. The CDR3 loop spans 17 amino acids.

V gene TRBV10-3 combines with J gene TRBJ2-5; D is uncertain. The ends were cut back, 9 bases at V and 2 bases at J, with 7 bases in the middle. Germline lookup yields CDR1 ENHRY and CDR2 SYGVKD. There are 11 residues in the CDR3. The CDR3 loop reads CAMEKQETQYF. CDR3 coding DNA: TGTGCCATGGAAAAACAAGAGACCCAGTACTTC.

The J gene is TRBJ2-5, the V gene TRBV14; D is uncertain. This CDR3 comprises 15 residues. V gave up 4 bases and J gave up 1 base, with 13 bases separating them. The germline V gene has CDR1 SGHDN and CDR2 FVKESK. The CDR3 DNA sequence: TGTGCCAGCAGCCCCATGACGAACCGCCAAGAGACCCAGTACTTC. Residues: CASSPMTNRQETQYF.

The V and J genes are TRBV4-1 and TRBJ2-7; 7 nucleotides match TRBD1. Per the germline V gene, CDR1 is MGHRA and CDR2 is YSYEKL. This CDR3 contains 15 residues. The V segment lost 1 base and the J segment 2 bases; nucleotides outside the gene matches: 5. As DNA, the CDR3 is TGCGCCAGCAGCCAAGGACAGGGAGTCCCCTACGAGCAGTACTTC. It yields the protein CASSQGQGVPYEQYF.

V and J are TRBV6-5 and TRBJ1-5, with D hard to call. CDR3 size: 17 residues. Germline V gene sequence: CDR1 MNHEY, CDR2 SVGAGI. The V end lost 2 bases, the J end lost 3 bases, and 17 bases lay between the germline ends. The CDR3 region is CASSYEDYLQPNQPQHF. CDR3 coding DNA: TGTGCCAGCAGTTACGAGGACTACCTTCAGCCCAATCAGCCCCAGCATTTT.

The genes are TRBV10-2 and TRBJ2-7; TRBD2 aligns across 9 bases. The CDR3 consists of 16 residues. Losses at the gene ends were 5 bases for V and 0 bases for J; bases not matched to a gene: 8. Germline CDR1 WSHSY, CDR2 SAAADI. The CDR3 nucleotides are TGCGCCAGCAGTTTACTAGCGGGTTCCCCCTCCTACGAGCAGTACTTC. This encodes CASSLLAGSPSYEQYF.

The V and J genes are TRBV12-3 or TRBV12-4 and TRBJ2-7, with a weak D call TRBD2 (6 bases). This CDR3 contains 15 residues. V lost 5 bases, J lost 7 bases, and 21 bases lay in between. CDR3 coding DNA: TGTGCCAGCAGTCGAAGCGGGCTACGCGCTCCGGAGCAGTACTTC. Residues: CASSRSGLRAPEQYF.

The V call is TRBV6-5, the J call TRBJ1-4; 8 positions match TRBD1. The ends lost 2 bases at V and 6 bases at J; junction bases unmatched: 8. The CDR3 is 16 residues long. CDR1 is MNHEY and CDR2 is SVGAGI in the germline V gene. In DNA form, the CDR3 reads TGTGCCAGCAGTTACGGGGCGGCAGGGGGCTATGAAAAACTGTTTTTT. It codes for CASSYGAAGGYEKLFF.

This rearrangement joins TRBV29-1 to TRBJ2-5, with D unclear. Germline V gene data show CDR1 as SQVTM and CDR2 as ANQGSEA. The V gene lost 4 bases and the J gene lost 3 bases, with 9 bases spanning the gap. CDR3 length: 12 amino acids. CDR3 loop: CSVADGEETQYF. In DNA, the CDR3 is TGCAGCGTTGCGGATGGAGAAGAGACCCAGTACTTC.

This clonotype showed up just a few times. The chain has TRBV6-1 and TRBJ2-1, with D perhaps matching TRBD1 (6 bases). The length of the CDR3 is 16 residues. From germline, CDR1 is MNHNS and CDR2 SASEGT. V lost 6 bases and J 0 bases, leaving 15 bases between the germline ends. The chain's CDR3 is CASRPRDTYSYNEQFF. CDR3 sequence (DNA): TGTGCCAGCAGACCAAGGGACACTTACTCCTACAATGAGCAGTTCTTC.

J is TRBJ2-4 and V is TRBV12-3 or TRBV12-4; tentatively, D is TRBD1 (5 bases). The CDR3 totals 14 residues. V lost 3 bases, J lost 3 bases, and 9 bases lay in between. CDR3 sequence: CASSFRRGKNIQYF. The CDR3 DNA sequence: TGTGCCAGCAGTTTTAGAAGGGGCAAAAACATTCAGTACTTC.

This clonotype came up a few times. The genes are TRBV9 and TRBJ2-1; TRBD1 might be the D (7 bases). The CDR3 totals 16 residues. The V and J ends lost 4 bases and 3 bases respectively, with 17 bases between them. CDR1 and CDR2 (germline): SGDLS, YYNGEE. CDR3 region: CASSPRGVAVYNEQFF. The CDR3, as DNA: TGTGCCAGCAGCCCCAGGGGGGTCGCGGTCTACAATGAGCAGTTCTTC.

The chain joins TRBV6-5 to TRBJ2-5; no clear D. Trimming took 2 bases from V and 2 from J, leaving 9 bases between them. Germline CDR1 and CDR2: MNHEY and SVGAGI. The CDR3 loop spans 14 amino acids. The CDR3 region is CASSYRARQETQYF. The CDR3 region has the DNA TGTGCCAGCAGTTACAGGGCGAGGCAAGAGACCCAGTACTTC.

The chain is built from TRBV10-3 and TRBJ2-2; D is possibly TRBD2 (5 bases). V shed 4 bases and J shed 0 bases, with 12 bases lying between them. Germline values: CDR1 ENHRY, CDR2 SYGVKD. The CDR3 is 16 residues long. The CDR3 here is CAISAVGLTNTGELFF. CDR3 nucleotides: TGTGCCATCAGTGCCGTAGGACTCACGAACACCGGGGAGCTGTTTTTT.

The gene calls are TRBV20-1 and TRBJ2-5, with 7 positions matching TRBD2. CDR1 and CDR2 (germline): DFQATT, SNEGSKA (reference sequence). V was pared by 0 bases and J by 2 bases, with 6 bases of the junction left unmatched. This CDR3 contains 15 residues. The chain's CDR3 is CSARDAGGTQETQYF. Here the CDR3 DNA reads TGCAGTGCTAGAGATGCCGGGGGGACTCAAGAGACCCAGTACTTC.

There are a few counts of this clonotype. The gene calls are TRBV20-1 and TRBJ2-3, with TRBD2 matching over 12 bases. This CDR3 has 16 amino acids. Germline values: CDR1 DFQATT, CDR2 SNEGSKA (reference sequence). Trimming removed 6 bases from V and 8 bases from J; junction bases left unmatched: 15. As DNA, the CDR3 is TGCAGTGCCAACGCGGGACTAGCGGGTTATGGGGGTACGCAGTATTTT. Translating it yields CSANAGLAGYGGTQYF.

J is TRBJ2-3 and V is TRBV3-1; D is tentatively TRBD1 or TRBD2 (5 bases each). The CDR3 runs to 13 residues. Trimming took 5 bases from V and 2 from J, leaving 8 bases between them. Germline values: CDR1 LGHDT, CDR2 YNNKEL (reference sequence). The CDR3 DNA sequence: TGTGCCAGCAGCACGGGGACCACAGATACGCAGTATTTT. Translated, it gives CASSTGTTDTQYF.

The chain employs TRBV27 and TRBJ2-7, with D tentatively TRBD2 (6 bases). The CDR3 runs to 15 residues. The ends were cut back, 5 bases at V and 3 bases at J, with 17 bases in the middle. Germline lookup yields CDR1 MNHEY and CDR2 SMNVEV (reference sequence). The CDR3 reads CASSQGTAIVYEQYF. CDR3 coding DNA: TGTGCCAGCAGTCAAGGGACTGCAATTGTCTACGAGCAGTACTTC.

This clonotype was observed a few times. The J gene is TRBJ2-1, the V gene TRBV6-5; TRBD2 might be the D (5 bases). The CDR3 sequence is 15 residues long. The germline CDR1 and CDR2 sequences are MNHEY and SVGAGI. The germline V and J ends were trimmed by 2 bases and 7 bases, with 15 bases remaining between them. The CDR3 bases are TGTGCCAGCAGTTACGGGGAGACCGGTAAGAATGAGCAGTTCTTC. Translated, it gives CASSYGETGKNEQFF.

This clonotype was counted between two and nine times. The genes are TRBV27 and TRBJ2-5, with TRBD1 as a possible D gene (5 bases). Trimming removed 3 bases from V and 1 base from J, with 9 bases in between. The CDR3 loop spans 14 amino acids. Germline-derived CDR1 and CDR2 are MNHEY and SMNVEV (reference sequence). The CDR3: CASSLRQSQETQYF. For the CDR3, the DNA is TGTGCCAGCAGTTTGCGACAGTCCCAAGAGACCCAGTACTTC.

This clonotype was seen a handful of times. The V gene is TRBV6-5, the J gene TRBJ2-1; 11 positions match TRBD2. The germline V gene has CDR1 MNHEY and CDR2 SVGAGI. The CDR3 loop spans 16 amino acids. With 4 bases clipped from V and 9 bases from J, the junction kept 11 bases outside the gene matches. The CDR3 reads CASSSLGLAGLAEQFF. CDR3 DNA sequence: TGTGCCAGCAGTTCTCTTGGACTAGCGGGTTTGGCTGAGCAGTTCTTC.

V usage is TRBV7-9 and J usage is TRBJ1-5, with TRBD1 matching over 8 bases. This CDR3 spans 14 amino acids. Germline V gives CDR1 SEHNR, CDR2 FQNEAQ (reference sequence). V lost 5 bases to trimming and J lost 5 bases; unmatched junction nucleotides: 5. The CDR3 DNA reads as TGTGCCAGCAGCCGGGACAGGCCGGATCAGCCCCAGCATTTT. Amino acid sequence: CASSRDRPDQPQHF.

The sample holds a few counts of this clonotype. The V gene is TRBV20-1, the J gene TRBJ2-4, with no clear D. Germline-derived CDR1 and CDR2 are DFQATT and SNEGSKA (reference sequence). Trimming shortened V by 5 bases and J by 7 bases, and 21 bases separated the two germline ends. CDR3 length equals 15 residues. The CDR3 DNA is TGCAGTGCTGCCCCCCGGCGATCCTATTCCAACATTCAGTACTTC. Translating it yields CSAAPRRSYSNIQYF.

This rearrangement joins TRBV5-6 to TRBJ2-7; no definite D call. Trimming shortened V by 2 bases and J by 2 bases, and 11 bases separated the two germline ends. The germline V gene encodes CDR1 SGHDT and CDR2 YYEEEE. CDR3 length equals 14 residues. CDR3 sequence: CASSLTGRPYEQYF. CDR3 sequence (DNA): TGTGCCAGCAGCTTAACGGGTCGCCCCTACGAGCAGTACTTC.